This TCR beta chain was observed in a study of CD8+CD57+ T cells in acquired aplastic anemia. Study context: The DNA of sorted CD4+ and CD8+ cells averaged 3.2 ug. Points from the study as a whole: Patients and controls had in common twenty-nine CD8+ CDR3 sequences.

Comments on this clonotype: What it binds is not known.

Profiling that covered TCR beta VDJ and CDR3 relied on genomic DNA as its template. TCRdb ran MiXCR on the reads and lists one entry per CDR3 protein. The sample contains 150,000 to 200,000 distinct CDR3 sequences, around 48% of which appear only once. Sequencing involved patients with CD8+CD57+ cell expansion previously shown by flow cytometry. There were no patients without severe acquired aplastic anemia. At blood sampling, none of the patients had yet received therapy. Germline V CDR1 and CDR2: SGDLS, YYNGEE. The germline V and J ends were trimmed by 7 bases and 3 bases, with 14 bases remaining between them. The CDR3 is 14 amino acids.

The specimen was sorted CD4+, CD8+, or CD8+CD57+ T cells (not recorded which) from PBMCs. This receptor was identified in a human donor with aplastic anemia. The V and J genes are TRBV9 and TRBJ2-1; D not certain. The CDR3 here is CASGLGRNYNEQFF. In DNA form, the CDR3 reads TGTGCCAGCGGTCTTGGCAGGAACTACAATGAGCAGTTCTTC.